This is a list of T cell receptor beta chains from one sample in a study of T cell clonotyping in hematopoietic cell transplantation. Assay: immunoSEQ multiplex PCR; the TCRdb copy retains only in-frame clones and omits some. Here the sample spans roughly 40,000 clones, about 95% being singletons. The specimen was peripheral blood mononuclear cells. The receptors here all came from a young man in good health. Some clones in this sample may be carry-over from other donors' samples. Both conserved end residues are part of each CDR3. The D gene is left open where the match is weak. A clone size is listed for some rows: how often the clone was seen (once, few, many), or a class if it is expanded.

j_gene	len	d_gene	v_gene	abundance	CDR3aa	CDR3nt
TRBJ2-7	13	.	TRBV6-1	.	CASSLKTSYEQYF	TGTGCCAGCAGTTTAAAAACCTCCTACGAGCAGTACTTC
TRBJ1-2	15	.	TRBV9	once	CASSVSPRGNYGYTF	TGTGCCAGCAGCGTATCGCCCCGGGGGAACTATGGCTACACCTTC
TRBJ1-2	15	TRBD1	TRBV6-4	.	CASSDGQGLVHGYTF	TGTGCCAGCAGTGACGGACAGGGCCTAGTACATGGCTACACCTTC
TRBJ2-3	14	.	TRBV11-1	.	CASRSRGNTDTQYF	TGTGCCAGCAGGAGTCGAGGGAACACAGATACGCAGTATTTT
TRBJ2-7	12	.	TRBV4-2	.	CASSSGSYEQYF	TGTGCCAGCAGCTCGGGGAGCTACGAGCAGTACTTC
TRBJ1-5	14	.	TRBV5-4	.	CASSPGPGNQPQHF	TGTGCCAGCAGCCCCGGGCCGGGGAATCAGCCCCAGCATTTT
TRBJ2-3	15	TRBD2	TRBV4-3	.	CASSQDRGRADTQYF	TGCGCCAGCAGCCAAGATCGCGGGAGGGCAGATACGCAGTATTTT
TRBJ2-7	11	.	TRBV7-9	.	CASSFSYEQYF	TGTGCCAGCAGCTTCTCCTACGAGCAGTACTTC
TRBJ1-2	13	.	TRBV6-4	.	CASGRQASLGYTF	TGTGCCAGCGGAAGACAGGCCTCATTGGGCTACACCTTC
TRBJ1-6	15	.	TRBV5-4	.	CASSSRGERNSPLHF	TGTGCCAGCAGCTCAAGGGGGGAAAGGAATTCACCCCTCCACTTT
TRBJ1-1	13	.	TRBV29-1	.	CSVEDGGATEAFF	TGCAGCGTTGAAGATGGGGGTGCCACTGAAGCTTTCTTT
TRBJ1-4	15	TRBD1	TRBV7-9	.	CASSPTGQINEKLFF	TGTGCCAGCAGCCCTACGGGACAGATTAATGAAAAACTGTTTTTT
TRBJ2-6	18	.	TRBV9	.	CASSVSPGRKSGANVLTF	TGTGCCAGCAGCGTTAGCCCGGGACGGAAATCTGGGGCCAACGTCCTGACTTTC
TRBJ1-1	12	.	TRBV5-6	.	CASSLVQNEAFF	TGTGCCAGCAGCTTGGTACAAAATGAAGCTTTCTTT
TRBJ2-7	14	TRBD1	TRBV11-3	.	CASSPLTGLNEQYF	TGTGCCAGCAGCCCGTTGACAGGGTTGAACGAGCAGTACTTC
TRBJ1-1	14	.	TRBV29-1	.	CSVEERRGSTEAFF	TGCAGCGTTGAAGAGAGGCGGGGCTCCACTGAAGCTTTCTTT
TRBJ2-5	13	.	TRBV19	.	CASSREVQETQYF	TGTGCCAGTAGCCGTGAAGTACAAGAGACCCAGTACTTC
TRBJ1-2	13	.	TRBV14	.	CASSQDRGYGYTF	TGTGCCAGCAGCCAAGACAGGGGCTATGGCTACACCTTC
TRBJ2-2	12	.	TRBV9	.	CASSVANGELFF	TGTGCCAGCAGCGTCGCTAACGGGGAGCTGTTTTTT
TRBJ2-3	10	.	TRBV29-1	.	CGAGGDTQYF	TGCGGGGCAGGGGGGGATACGCAGTATTTT
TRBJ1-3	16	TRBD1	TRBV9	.	CASSVDRSLSGNTIYF	TGTGCCAGCAGCGTGGACAGGTCCCTCTCTGGAAACACCATATATTTT
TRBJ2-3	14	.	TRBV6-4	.	CASSEAASTDTQYF	TGTGCCAGCAGTGAGGCGGCTAGCACAGATACGCAGTATTTT
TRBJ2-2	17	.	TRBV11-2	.	CASSLGPGGANTGELFF	TGTGCCAGCAGCTTAGGGCCCGGGGGCGCGAACACCGGGGAGCTGTTTTTT
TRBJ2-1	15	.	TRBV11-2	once	CASSLDSGRYNEQFF	TGTGCCAGCAGCTTAGATTCCGGCAGGTACAATGAGCAGTTCTTC
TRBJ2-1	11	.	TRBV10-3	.	CAIGAGNEQFF	TGTGCCATCGGCGCAGGGAATGAGCAGTTCTTC
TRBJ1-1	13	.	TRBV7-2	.	CASSLWEATEAFF	TGTGCCAGCAGCCTCTGGGAGGCCACTGAAGCTTTCTTT
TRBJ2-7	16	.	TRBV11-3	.	CASSLVRLGSSYEQYF	TGTGCCAGCAGCTTAGTCCGGCTTGGAAGCTCCTACGAGCAGTACTTC
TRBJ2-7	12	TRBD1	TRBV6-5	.	CASRETGSRQYF	TGTGCCAGCAGAGAGACAGGGTCCCGCCAGTACTTC
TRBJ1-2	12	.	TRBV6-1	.	CASSERGPGYTF	TGTGCCAGCAGTGAACGGGGTCCGGGCTACACCTTC
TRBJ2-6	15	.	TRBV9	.	CASNDRSSGANVLTF	TGTGCCTCCAACGACAGAAGCTCTGGGGCCAACGTCCTGACTTTC
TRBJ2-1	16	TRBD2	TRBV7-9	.	CASSSTTSGKYNEQFF	TGTGCCAGCAGCTCAACGACTAGCGGGAAATACAATGAGCAGTTCTTC
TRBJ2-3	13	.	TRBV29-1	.	CSVGYPNTDTQYF	TGCAGCGTTGGGTACCCAAACACAGATACGCAGTATTTT
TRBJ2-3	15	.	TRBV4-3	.	CASSQSGTTHDTQYF	TGCGCCAGCAGCCAAAGTGGGACCACGCACGATACGCAGTATTTT
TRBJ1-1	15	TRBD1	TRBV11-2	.	CASSTRQGPNTEAFF	TGTGCCAGCAGCACCAGACAGGGACCGAACACTGAAGCTTTCTTT
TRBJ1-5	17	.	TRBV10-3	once	CAISEGVAGAGNQPQHF	TGTGCCATCAGTGAAGGAGTGGCAGGGGCGGGCAATCAGCCCCAGCATTTT
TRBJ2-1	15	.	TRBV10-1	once	CASSPSRSSYNEQFF	TGCGCCAGCAGCCCCTCCCGGAGCTCCTACAATGAGCAGTTCTTC
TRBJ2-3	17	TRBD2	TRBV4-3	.	CASSQDPLAGVADTQYF	TGCGCCAGCAGCCAAGATCCTTTAGCGGGAGTGGCAGATACGCAGTATTTT
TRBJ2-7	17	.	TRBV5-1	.	CASSPFVNRAGDYEQYF	TGCGCCAGCAGCCCTTTCGTCAACCGTGCCGGGGACTACGAGCAGTACTTC
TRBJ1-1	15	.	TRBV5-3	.	CARSLGFGRGIEAFF	TGTGCCAGAAGCTTGGGTTTCGGTCGTGGGATTGAAGCTTTCTTT
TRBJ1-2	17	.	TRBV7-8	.	CASSPAGDWDHNYGYTF	TGTGCCAGCAGCCCGGCAGGGGACTGGGACCATAACTATGGCTACACCTTC
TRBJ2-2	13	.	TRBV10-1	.	CASSRYREGELFF	TGCGCCAGCTCTAGGTATCGAGAAGGGGAGCTGTTTTTT
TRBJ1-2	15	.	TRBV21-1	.	CASSKKEQLPAGYTF	TGTGCCAGCAGCAAAAAGGAACAACTCCCGGCGGGCTACACCTTC
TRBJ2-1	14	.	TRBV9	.	CASNNPHTPNEQFF	TGTGCCAGCAATAACCCCCACACGCCAAATGAGCAGTTCTTC
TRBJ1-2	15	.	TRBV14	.	CASSPPGRMGYGYTF	TGTGCCAGCAGCCCCCCGGGCAGGATGGGCTATGGCTACACCTTC
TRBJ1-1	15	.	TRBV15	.	CATSRVRQQNTEAFF	TGTGCCACCAGCAGAGTGCGGCAGCAGAACACTGAAGCTTTCTTT
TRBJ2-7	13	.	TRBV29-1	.	CSVVGAMTYEQYF	TGCAGCGTTGTGGGGGCCATGACCTACGAGCAGTACTTC
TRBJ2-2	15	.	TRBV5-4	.	CASSLGQGNAGELFF	TGTGCCAGCAGCTTGGGGCAGGGGAACGCCGGGGAGCTGTTTTTT
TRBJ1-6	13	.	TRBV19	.	CASSIEGGSPLHF	TGTGCCAGTAGTATAGAGGGGGGTTCACCCCTCCACTTT
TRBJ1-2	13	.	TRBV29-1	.	CSGRDPYLAGYTF	TGCAGCGGCCGGGACCCATACCTCGCGGGCTACACCTTC
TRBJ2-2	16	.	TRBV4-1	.	CASSQFGVGVTGELFF	TGCGCCAGCAGCCAATTCGGGGTAGGCGTAACCGGGGAGCTGTTTTTT